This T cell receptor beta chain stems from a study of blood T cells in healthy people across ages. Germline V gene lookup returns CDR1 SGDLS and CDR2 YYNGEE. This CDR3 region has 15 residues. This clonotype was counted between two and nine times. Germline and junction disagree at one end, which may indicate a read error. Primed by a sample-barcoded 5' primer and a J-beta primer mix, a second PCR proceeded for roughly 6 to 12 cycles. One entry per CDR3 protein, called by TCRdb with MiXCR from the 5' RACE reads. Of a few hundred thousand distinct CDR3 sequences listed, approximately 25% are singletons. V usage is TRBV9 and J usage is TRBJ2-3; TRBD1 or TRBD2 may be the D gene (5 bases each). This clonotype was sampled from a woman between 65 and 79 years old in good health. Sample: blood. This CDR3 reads CASSVVGTGTDTQYF. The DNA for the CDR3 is TGTGCCAGCAGCGTAGTTGGGACCGGCACGGATACGCAGTATTTT.